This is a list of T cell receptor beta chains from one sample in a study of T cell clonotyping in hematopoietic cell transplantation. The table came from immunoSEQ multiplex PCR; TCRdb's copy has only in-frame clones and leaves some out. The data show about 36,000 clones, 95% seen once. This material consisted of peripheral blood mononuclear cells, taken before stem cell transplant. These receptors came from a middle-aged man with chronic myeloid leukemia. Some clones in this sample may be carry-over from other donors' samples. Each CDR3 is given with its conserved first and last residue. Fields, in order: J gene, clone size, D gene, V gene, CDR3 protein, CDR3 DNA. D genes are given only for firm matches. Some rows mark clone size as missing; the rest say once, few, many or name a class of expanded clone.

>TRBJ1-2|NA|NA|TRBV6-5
CASSYSTGGARGGYTF
TGTGCCAGCAGTTACTCGACGGGGGGCGCCCGCGGCGGCTACACCTTC
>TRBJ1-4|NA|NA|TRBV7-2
CASSYTRVSEKLFF
TGTGCCAGCAGCTACACCAGGGTTAGTGAAAAACTGTTTTTT
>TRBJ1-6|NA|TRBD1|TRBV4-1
CASSHPRDREDSPLHF
TGCGCCAGCAGCCACCCACGGGACAGGGAAGATTCACCCCTCCACTTT
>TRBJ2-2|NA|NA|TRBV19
CASSMGKDTGELFF
TGTGCCAGTAGTATGGGGAAGGACACCGGGGAGCTGTTTTTT
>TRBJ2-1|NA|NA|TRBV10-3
CAISESTSNEQFF
TGTGCCATCAGTGAGTCGACATCCAATGAGCAGTTCTTC
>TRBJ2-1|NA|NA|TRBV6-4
CASSVGQFPSSYNEQFF
TGTGCCAGCAGCGTGGGACAATTTCCGAGCTCCTACAATGAGCAGTTCTTC
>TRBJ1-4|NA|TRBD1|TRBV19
CASSIASGTGREKLFF
TGTGCCAGTAGTATAGCCTCCGGGACAGGGCGAGAAAAACTGTTTTTT
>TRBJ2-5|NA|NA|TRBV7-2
CASSLGLYQETQYF
TGTGCCAGCAGCCTCGGATTGTACCAAGAGACCCAGTACTTC
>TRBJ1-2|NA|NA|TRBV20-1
CSAFRGYGYTF
TGCAGTGCGTTTCGGGGATATGGCTACACCTTC
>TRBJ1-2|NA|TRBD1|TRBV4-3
CASSQALQGGYGYTF
TGCGCCAGCAGCCAAGCCCTACAGGGGGGCTATGGCTACACCTTC
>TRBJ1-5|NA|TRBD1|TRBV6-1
CASSEGQTSNQPQHF
TGTGCCAGCAGTGAGGGACAGACTAGCAATCAGCCCCAGCATTTT
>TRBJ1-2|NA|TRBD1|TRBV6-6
CASSYSLRTGPGYTF
TGTGCCAGCAGTTACTCGCTTCGGACAGGACCGGGCTACACCTTC
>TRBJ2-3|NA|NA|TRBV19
CASSRGASGTDTQYF
TGTGCCAGTAGTCGCGGGGCGTCTGGCACAGATACGCAGTATTTT
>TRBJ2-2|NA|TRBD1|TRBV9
CASSVGQGDTGELFF
TGTGCCAGCAGCGTAGGGCAGGGGGACACCGGGGAGCTGTTTTTT
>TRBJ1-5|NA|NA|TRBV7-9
CASSLGGVGNQPQHF
TGTGCCAGCAGCCTAGGGGGGGTTGGCAATCAGCCCCAGCATTTT
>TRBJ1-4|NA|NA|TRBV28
CASTGFGGYNEKLFF
TGTGCCAGCACGGGGTTCGGGGGTTATAATGAAAAACTGTTTTTT
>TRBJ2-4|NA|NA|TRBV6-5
CASRHHTGIDIQYF
TGTGCCAGCAGACACCATACAGGGATTGACATTCAGTACTTC
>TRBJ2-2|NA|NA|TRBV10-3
CAISESEKGGTGELFF
TGTGCCATCAGTGAGTCGGAGAAGGGTGGGACCGGGGAGCTGTTTTTT
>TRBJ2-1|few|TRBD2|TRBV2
CASSREGGVSYNEQFF
TGTGCCAGCAGTCGGGAGGGGGGGGTCTCCTACAATGAGCAGTTCTTC
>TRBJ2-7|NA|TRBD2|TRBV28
CASSPRGSGGPLYEQYF
TGTGCCAGCAGTCCCCGAGGTAGCGGGGGCCCCCTCTACGAGCAGTACTTC
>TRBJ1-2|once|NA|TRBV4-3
CASSQVRAGLNYGYTF
TGCGCCAGCAGCCAAGTAAGGGCAGGGCTTAACTATGGCTACACCTTC
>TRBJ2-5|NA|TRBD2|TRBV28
CASSLLLAGGPGETQYF
TGTGCCAGCAGTCTTCTACTAGCGGGGGGGCCAGGAGAGACCCAGTACTTC